These 9 T cell receptor beta chains were sequenced from one sample in a study of response to subunit inactivated influenza vaccine. TCRdb processed the RT-PCR reads anew with MiXCR; each CDR3 protein has one entry. The sample includes about 700,000 distinct CDR3 sequences, 14% seen only once; the top ten take 6% to 7%. Sequencing used PBMCs from blood, obtained 14 to 15 days before vaccination. These receptors all stem from a man between 50 and 59 years old who received an inactivated influenza vaccine.

This clonotype was recorded many times. For the CDR3, the DNA is TGTGCCAGCAGCTTTCTACAGTGGAACACCGGGGAGCTGTTTTTT. Protein: CASSFLQWNTGELFF. The rearrangement joins TRBV7-9 to TRBJ2-2; D is undetermined. Germline CDR1 SEHNR, CDR2 FQNEAQ (reference sequence). V was trimmed by 3 bases and J by 1 base, leaving 9 bases between them. CDR3 size: 15 residues.

J is TRBJ2-3 and V is TRBV29-1, with 9 bases fitting TRBD1. Per the germline V gene, CDR1 is SQVTM and CDR2 is ANQGSEA. Trimming cost V 2 bases and J 6 bases; bases outside gene matches: 12. The CDR3 has 16 amino acids. DNA of the CDR3: TGCAGCGTTGAACACGTAGGGGACAGGGCCCCGGATACGCAGTATTTT. Translated: CSVEHVGDRAPDTQYF.

This chain uses TRBV20-1 with TRBJ2-1, with D hard to call. The ends were cut back, 0 bases at V and 10 bases at J, with 13 bases in the middle. Germline values: CDR1 DFQATT, CDR2 SNEGSKA (reference sequence). The CDR3 has 13 amino acids. Here the CDR3 reads CSARDPRRREQFF. CDR3 DNA: TGCAGTGCTAGAGATCCCCGTCGGCGAGAGCAGTTCTTC.

This clonotype was recorded many times. This chain joins TRBV7-3 and TRBJ2-2; a possible D gene is TRBD2 (5 bases). The CDR3 has 13 amino acids. From germline, CDR1 is SGHTA and CDR2 FQGTGA. V lost 5 bases and J 6 bases, leaving 10 bases between the germline ends. In DNA form, the CDR3 reads TGTGCCAGCAGCCAACTAGGATCCGGGGAGCTGTTTTTT. This encodes CASSQLGSGELFF.

V and J are TRBV6-1 and TRBJ1-4, with a weak D call TRBD1 (5 bases). The V gene's germline CDR1 is MNHNS and CDR2 SASEGT. Between the trimmed V and J ends, which lost 6 bases and 4 bases, there was a span of 15 bases. The CDR3 contains 15 residues. DNA for the CDR3: TGTGCCAGCAGGAGAGGGCAGGGCCGTAATGAAAAACTGTTTTTT. As protein: CASRRGQGRNEKLFF.

This clonotype was counted a few times. The V gene is TRBV6-5, the J gene TRBJ2-5, with TRBD2 identical over 7 bases. V shed 0 bases and J 5 bases; nucleotides not matched to a gene: 12. Germline V gives CDR1 MNHEY, CDR2 SVGAGI. This CDR3 region has 17 residues. This CDR3 is CASSYSGPSGAWETQYF. The CDR3 DNA reads TGTGCCAGCAGTTACTCTGGACCTAGCGGAGCCTGGGAGACCCAGTACTTC.

The rearrangement joins TRBV10-3 to TRBJ1-6; 11 nucleotides agree with TRBD1. Germline CDR1 ENHRY, CDR2 SYGVKD. J gave up 7 bases and V 10 bases, and 12 bases lay outside the gene matches. This CDR3 region has 16 residues. CDR3 DNA sequence: TGTGCCACCGGGACAGGGGGGGGTCGAGGCAATTCACCCCTCCACTTT. This sequence encodes CATGTGGGRGNSPLHF.

The V and J genes are TRBV6-5 and TRBJ1-2, with D unclear. The CDR3 covers 12 residues. Trimming stripped 5 bases from V and 2 bases from J, with 6 bases between. The V gene's germline CDR1 is MNHEY and CDR2 SVGAGI. The CDR3 reads CASSPYNYGYTF. The CDR3 bases are TGTGCCAGCAGTCCATACAACTATGGCTACACCTTC.

The rearrangement joins TRBV4-1 to TRBJ1-2; TRBD1 matches 11 bases. Looked up from germline, CDR1 is MGHRA and CDR2 is YSYEKL. This CDR3 is 19 amino acids long. Unmatched junction bases numbered 19, after V lost 5 bases and J lost 5 bases. In DNA form, the CDR3 reads TGCGCCAGCAGCTACCTGGGTCCCGGACAGGGGGCGAGGGGGTATGGCTACACCTTC. Its protein is CASSYLGPGQGARGYGYTF.